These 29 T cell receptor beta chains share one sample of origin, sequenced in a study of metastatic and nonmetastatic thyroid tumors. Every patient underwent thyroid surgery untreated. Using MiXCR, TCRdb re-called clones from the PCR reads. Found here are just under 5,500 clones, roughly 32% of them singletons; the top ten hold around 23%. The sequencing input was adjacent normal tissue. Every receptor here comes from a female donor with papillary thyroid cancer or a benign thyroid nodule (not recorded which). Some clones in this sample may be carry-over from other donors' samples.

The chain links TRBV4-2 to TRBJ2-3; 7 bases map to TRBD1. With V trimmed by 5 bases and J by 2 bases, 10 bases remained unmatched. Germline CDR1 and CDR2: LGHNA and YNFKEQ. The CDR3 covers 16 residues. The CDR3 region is CASSTRQGTHTDTQYF. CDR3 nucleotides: TGTGCCAGCAGCACACGACAGGGAACACACACAGATACGCAGTATTTT.

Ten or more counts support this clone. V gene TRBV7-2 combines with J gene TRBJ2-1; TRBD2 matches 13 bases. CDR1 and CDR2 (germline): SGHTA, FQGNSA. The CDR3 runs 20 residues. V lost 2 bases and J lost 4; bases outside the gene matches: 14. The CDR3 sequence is CASSLKVWTSGGLPYNEQFF. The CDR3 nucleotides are TGTGCCAGCAGCTTAAAAGTATGGACTAGCGGGGGACTACCTTACAATGAGCAGTTCTTC. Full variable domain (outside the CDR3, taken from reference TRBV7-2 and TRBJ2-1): GAGVSQSPSNKVTEKGKDVELRCDPISGHTALYWYRQSLGQGLEFLIYFQGNSAPDKSGLPSDRFSAERTGGSVSTLTIQRTQQEDSAVYLCASSLKVWTSGGLPYNEQFFGPGTRLTVL.

CDR3 in amino acids: CASSPGLAVSYEQYF. The CDR3 bases are TGTGCCAGCAGCCCGGGACTAGCGGTCTCCTACGAGCAGTACTTC. The chain recombines TRBV5-4 with TRBJ2-7, with 11 bases fitting TRBD2. This CDR3 is built from 15 residues. V was pared by 4 bases and J by 0 bases, with 3 bases of the junction left unmatched. Germline lookup yields CDR1 SGHNT and CDR2 YYREEE (reference sequence).

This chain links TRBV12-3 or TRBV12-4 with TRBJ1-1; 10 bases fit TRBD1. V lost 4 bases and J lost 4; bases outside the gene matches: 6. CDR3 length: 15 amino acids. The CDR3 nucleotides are TGTGCCAGCAGTTCCACCGGGACAGGGGTCACTGAAGCTTTCTTT. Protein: CASSSTGTGVTEAFF.

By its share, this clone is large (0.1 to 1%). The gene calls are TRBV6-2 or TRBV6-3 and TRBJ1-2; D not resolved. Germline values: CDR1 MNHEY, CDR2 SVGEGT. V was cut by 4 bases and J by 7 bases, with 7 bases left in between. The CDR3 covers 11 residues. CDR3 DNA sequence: TGTGCCAGCAGTTCATTCAGTGGCTACACCTTC. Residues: CASSSFSGYTF.

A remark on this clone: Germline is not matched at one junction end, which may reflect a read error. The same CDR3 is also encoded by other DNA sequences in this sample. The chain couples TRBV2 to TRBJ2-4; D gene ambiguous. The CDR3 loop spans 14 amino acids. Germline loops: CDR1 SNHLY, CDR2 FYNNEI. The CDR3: CASSESSGRNIQYF. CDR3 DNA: TGCGCCAGCAGTGAATCCTCTGGCCGTAACATTCAGTACTTC. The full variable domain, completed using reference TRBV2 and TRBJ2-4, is EPEVTQTPSHQVTQMGQEVILRCVPISNHLYFYWYRQILGQKVEFLVSFYNNEISEKSEIFDDQFSVERPDGSNFTLKIRSTKLEDSAMYFCASSESSGRNIQYFGAGTRLSVL.

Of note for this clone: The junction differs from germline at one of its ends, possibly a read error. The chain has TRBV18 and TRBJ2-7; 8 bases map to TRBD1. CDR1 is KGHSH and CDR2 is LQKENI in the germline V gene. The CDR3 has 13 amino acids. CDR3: CASTPAGGSEQYF. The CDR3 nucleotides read TGTGCCAGCACACCAGCAGGGGGCAGTGAGCAGTACTTC.

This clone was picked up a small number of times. CDR3: CASSGSVTVSSYNEQFF. CDR3 DNA sequence: TGTGCCAGCAGCGGGTCCGTAACGGTAAGCTCCTACAATGAGCAGTTCTTC. The V gene is TRBV9, the J gene TRBJ2-1; D unresolved. Trimming removed 3 bases at V and 0 bases at J, with 16 bases between. The CDR3 has 17 residues. Germline CDR1 is SGDLS and CDR2 is YYNGEE. The complete variable domain, with remaining parts taken from reference TRBV9 and TRBJ2-1, reads DSGVTQTPKHLITATGQRVTLRCSPRSGDLSVYWYQQSLDQGLQFLIQYYNGEERAKGNILERFSAQQFPDLHSELNLSSLELGDSALYFCASSGSVTVSSYNEQFFGPGTRLTVL.

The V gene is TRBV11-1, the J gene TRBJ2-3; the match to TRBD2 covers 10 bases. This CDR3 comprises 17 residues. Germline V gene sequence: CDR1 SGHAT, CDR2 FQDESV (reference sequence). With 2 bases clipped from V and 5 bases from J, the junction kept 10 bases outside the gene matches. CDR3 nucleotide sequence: TGTGCCAGCAGCTTATTTCCTAGCGGGGGCCTTCTAGATACGCAGTATTTT. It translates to CASSLFPSGGLLDTQYF. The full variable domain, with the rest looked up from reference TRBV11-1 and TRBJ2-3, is EAEVAQSPRYKITEKSQAVAFWCDPISGHATLYWYRQILGQGPELLVQFQDESVVDDSQLPKDRFSAERLKGVDSTLKIQPAELGDSAMYLCASSLFPSGGLLDTQYFGPGTRLTVL.

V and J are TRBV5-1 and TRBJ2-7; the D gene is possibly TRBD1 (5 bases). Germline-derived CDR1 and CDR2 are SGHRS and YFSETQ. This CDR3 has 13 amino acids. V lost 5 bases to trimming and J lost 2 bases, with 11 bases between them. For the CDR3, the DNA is TGCGCCAGCAGACTCGACAGTCCCTACGAGCAGTACTTC. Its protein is CASRLDSPYEQYF.

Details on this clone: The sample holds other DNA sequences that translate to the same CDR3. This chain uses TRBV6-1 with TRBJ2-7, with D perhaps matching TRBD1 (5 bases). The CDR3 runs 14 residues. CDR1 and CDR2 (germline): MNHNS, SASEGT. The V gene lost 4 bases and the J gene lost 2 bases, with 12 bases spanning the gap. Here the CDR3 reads CASSVGQGPYEQYF. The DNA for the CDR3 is TGTGCCAGCAGTGTCGGGCAGGGTCCCTACGAGCAGTACTTC.

CDR3 sequence: CASRTDLEKLFF. In nucleotides, the CDR3 is TGTGCCAGTCGGACGGACCTTGAAAAACTGTTTTTT. The V gene is TRBV6-5, the J gene TRBJ1-4, with D unclear. The germline V gene has CDR1 MNHEY and CDR2 SVGAGI. The CDR3 loop spans 12 amino acids. Trimming left V 9 bases short and J 7 bases short, with 12 bases between.

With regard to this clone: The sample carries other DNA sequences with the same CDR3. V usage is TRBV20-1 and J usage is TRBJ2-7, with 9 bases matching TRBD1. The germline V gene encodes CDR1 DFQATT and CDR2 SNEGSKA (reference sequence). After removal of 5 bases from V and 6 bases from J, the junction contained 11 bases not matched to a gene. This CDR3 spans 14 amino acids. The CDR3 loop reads CSARRQGGSGEQYF. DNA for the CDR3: TGCAGTGCTCGGCGACAGGGGGGGTCCGGCGAGCAGTACTTC.

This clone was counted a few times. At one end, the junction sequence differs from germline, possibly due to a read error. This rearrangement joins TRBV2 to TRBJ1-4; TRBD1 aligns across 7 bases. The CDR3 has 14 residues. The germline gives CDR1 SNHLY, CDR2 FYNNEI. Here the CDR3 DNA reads TGTGCCAGCAGTTCAGGGACAGATAATCAAAAACTGTTTTTT. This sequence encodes CASSSGTDNQKLFF.

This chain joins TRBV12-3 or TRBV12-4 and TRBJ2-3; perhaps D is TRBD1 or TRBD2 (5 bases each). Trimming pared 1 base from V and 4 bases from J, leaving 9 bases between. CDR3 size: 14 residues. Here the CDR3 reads CASSLGGVADTQYF. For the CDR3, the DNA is TGTGCCAGCAGTTTAGGAGGGGTGGCAGATACGCAGTATTTT.

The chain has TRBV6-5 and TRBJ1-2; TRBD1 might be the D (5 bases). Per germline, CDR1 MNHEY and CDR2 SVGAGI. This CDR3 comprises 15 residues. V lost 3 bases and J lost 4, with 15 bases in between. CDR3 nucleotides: TGTGCCAGCAGTTATCGATGGGGGACCCTCTATGGCTACACCTTC. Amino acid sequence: CASSYRWGTLYGYTF.

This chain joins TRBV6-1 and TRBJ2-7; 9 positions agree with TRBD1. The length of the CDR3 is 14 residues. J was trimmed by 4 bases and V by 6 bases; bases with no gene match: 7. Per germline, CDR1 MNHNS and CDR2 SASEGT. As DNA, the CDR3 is TGTGCCAGCAGCCGTGGACAGGGGAAATACGAGCAGTACTTC. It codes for CASSRGQGKYEQYF.

CDR3 region: CASSPGGTSGRGEQFF. CDR3 bases: TGTGCCAGCAGCCCCGGGGGGACTAGCGGGAGAGGGGAGCAGTTCTTC. The chain has TRBV9 and TRBJ2-1; TRBD2 matches 14 bases. CDR3 length equals 16 residues. Per the germline V gene, CDR1 is SGDLS and CDR2 is YYNGEE. Losses at the gene ends were 4 bases for V and 10 bases for J; bases not matched to a gene: 10. The whole variable domain, filled in from reference TRBV9 and TRBJ2-1, reads DSGVTQTPKHLITATGQRVTLRCSPRSGDLSVYWYQQSLDQGLQFLIQYYNGEERAKGNILERFSAQQFPDLHSELNLSSLELGDSALYFCASSPGGTSGRGEQFFGPGTRLTVL.

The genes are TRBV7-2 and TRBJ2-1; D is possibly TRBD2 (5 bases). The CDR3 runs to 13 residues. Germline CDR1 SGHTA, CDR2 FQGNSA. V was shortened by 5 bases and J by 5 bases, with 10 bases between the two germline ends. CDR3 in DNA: TGTGCCAGCAGCCCTGACTACAACAATGAGCAGTTCTTC. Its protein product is CASSPDYNNEQFF.

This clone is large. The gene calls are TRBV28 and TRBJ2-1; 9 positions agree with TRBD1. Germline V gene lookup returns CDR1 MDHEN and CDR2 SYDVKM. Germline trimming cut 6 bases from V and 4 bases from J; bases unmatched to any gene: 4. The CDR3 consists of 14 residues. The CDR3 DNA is TGTGCCAGCAGGATGGACAGGGGATACAATGAGCAGTTCTTC. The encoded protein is CASRMDRGYNEQFF.

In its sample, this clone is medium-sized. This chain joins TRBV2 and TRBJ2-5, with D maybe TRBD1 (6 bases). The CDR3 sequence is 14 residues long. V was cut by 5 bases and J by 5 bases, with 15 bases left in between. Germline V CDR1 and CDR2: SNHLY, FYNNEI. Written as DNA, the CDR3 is TGTGCCAGCAGTTACAGGGTCCGTGGTGAGACCCAGTACTTC. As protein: CASSYRVRGETQYF.

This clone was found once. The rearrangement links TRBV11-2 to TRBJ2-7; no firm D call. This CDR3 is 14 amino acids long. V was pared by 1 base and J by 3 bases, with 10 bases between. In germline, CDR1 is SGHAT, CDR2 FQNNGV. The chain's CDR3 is CASSLGSIYYEQYF. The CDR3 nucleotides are TGTGCCAGCAGCTTAGGGTCTATCTACTACGAGCAGTACTTC.

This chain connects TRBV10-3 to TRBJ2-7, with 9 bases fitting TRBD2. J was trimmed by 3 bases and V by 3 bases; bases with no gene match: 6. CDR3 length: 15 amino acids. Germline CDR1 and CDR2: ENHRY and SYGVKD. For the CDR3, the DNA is TGTGCCATCAGTGATATTAGCGGGGGCTACTACGAGCAGTACTTC. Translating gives CAISDISGGYYEQYF.

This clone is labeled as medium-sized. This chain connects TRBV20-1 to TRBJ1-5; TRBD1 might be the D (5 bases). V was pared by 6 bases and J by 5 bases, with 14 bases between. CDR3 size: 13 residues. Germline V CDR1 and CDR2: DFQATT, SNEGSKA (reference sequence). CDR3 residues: CSAPGQLDQPQHF. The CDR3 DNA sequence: TGCAGTGCCCCGGGGCAATTGGATCAGCCCCAGCATTTT.

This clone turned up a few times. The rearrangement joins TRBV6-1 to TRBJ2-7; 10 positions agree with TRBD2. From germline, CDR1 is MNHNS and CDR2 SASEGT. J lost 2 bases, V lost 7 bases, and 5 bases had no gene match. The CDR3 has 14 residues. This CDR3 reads CASTSTSGAYEQYF. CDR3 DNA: TGTGCCAGCACCAGTACTAGCGGGGCCTACGAGCAGTACTTC.

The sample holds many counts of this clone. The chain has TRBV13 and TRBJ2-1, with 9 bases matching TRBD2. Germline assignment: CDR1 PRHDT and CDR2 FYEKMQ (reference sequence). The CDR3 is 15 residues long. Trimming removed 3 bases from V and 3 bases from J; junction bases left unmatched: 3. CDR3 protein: CASSLREGLYNEQFF. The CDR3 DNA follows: TGTGCCAGCAGCTTGCGGGAGGGGCTCTACAATGAGCAGTTCTTC. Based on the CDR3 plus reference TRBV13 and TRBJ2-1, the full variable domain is AAGVIQSPRHLIKEKRETATLKCYPIPRHDTVYWYQQGPGQDPQFLISFYEKMQSDKGSIPDRFSAQQFSDYHSELNMSSLELGDSALYFCASSLREGLYNEQFFGPGTRLTVL.

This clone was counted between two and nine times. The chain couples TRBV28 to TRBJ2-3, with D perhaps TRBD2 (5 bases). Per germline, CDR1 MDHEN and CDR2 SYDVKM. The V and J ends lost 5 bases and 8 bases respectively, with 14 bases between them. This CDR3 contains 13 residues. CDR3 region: CASSTGSAGTQYF. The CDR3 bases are TGTGCCAGCAGTACGGGGAGTGCGGGTACGCAGTATTTT.

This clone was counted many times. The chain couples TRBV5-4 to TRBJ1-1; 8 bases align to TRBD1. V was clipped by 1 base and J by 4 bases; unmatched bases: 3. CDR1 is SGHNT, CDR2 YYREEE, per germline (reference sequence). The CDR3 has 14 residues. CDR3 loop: CASSLTDRVTEAFF. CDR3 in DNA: TGTGCCAGCAGCTTGACGGACAGGGTCACTGAAGCTTTCTTT.

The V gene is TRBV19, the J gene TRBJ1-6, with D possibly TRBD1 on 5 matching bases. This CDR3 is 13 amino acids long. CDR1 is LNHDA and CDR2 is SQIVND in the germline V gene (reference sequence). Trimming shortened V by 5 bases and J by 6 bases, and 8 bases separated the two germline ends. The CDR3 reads CASSLTVNSPLHF. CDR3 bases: TGTGCCAGTAGTTTGACAGTTAATTCACCCCTCCACTTT.